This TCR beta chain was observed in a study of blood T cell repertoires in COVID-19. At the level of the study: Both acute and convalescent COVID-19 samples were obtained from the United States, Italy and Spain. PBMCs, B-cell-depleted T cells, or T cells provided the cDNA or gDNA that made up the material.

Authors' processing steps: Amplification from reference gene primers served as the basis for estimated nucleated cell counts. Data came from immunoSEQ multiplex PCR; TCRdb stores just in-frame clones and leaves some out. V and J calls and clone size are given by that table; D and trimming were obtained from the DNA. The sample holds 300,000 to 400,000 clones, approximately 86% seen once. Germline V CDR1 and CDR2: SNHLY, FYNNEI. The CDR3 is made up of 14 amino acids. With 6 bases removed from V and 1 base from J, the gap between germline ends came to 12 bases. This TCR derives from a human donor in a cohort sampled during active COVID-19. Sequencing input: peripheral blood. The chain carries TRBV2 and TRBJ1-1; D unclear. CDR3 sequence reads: CASRIVEANTEAFF. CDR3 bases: TGTGCCAGCAGGATCGTTGAGGCGAACACTGAAGCTTTCTTT. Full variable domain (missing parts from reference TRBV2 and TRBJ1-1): EPEVTQTPSHQVTQMGQEVILRCVPISNHLYFYWYRQILGQKVEFLVSFYNNEISEKSEIFDDQFSVERPDGSNFTLKIRSTKLEDSAMYFCASRIVEANTEAFFGQGTRLTVV.